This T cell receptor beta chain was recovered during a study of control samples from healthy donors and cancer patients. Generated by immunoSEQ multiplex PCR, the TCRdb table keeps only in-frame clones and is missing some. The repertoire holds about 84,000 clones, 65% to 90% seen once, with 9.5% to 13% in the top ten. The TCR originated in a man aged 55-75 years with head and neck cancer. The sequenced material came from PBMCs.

CDR3 protein: CSITGTGQGEKLFF. CDR3 DNA: TGCAGCATCACCGGGACAGGACAGGGGGAAAAACTGTTTTTT. This chain links TRBV29-1 with TRBJ1-4; 9 bases line up with TRBD1. CDR1 and CDR2 from the germline V gene are SQVTM and ANQGSEA. CDR3 size: 14 residues. With 8 bases clipped from V and 8 bases from J, the junction kept 12 bases outside the gene matches.